The next 17 T cell receptor beta chains were all read from a single sample in a study of siplizumab effects on memory and regulatory T cells. This table comes from immunoSEQ multiplex PCR, and its TCRdb copy is limited to in-frame clones, with some not included. The sample contains 95,000 to 110,000 clones, over 90% of which appear only once. Input material: Tregs sorted from blood. The receptors were sampled from a human donor in good health.

The J gene is TRBJ2-5, the V gene TRBV2, with 9 bases lining up with TRBD2. V lost 6 bases, J lost 4 bases, and 6 bases stayed unmatched. CDR1 is SNHLY, CDR2 FYNNEI, per germline. This CDR3 region has 14 residues. The CDR3 protein is CASRREGAAETQYF. DNA for the CDR3: TGTGCCAGCAGGCGGGAGGGGGCGGCAGAGACCCAGTACTTC.

The V and J genes are TRBV18 and TRBJ2-7, with TRBD1 matching over 9 bases. The junction had 5 bases not matched to a gene; V was cut back by 0 bases and J by 5 bases. The length of the CDR3 is 15 residues. Germline CDR1 reads KGHSH; CDR2 reads LQKENI. This chain's CDR3 is CASSPPGQGYHEQYF. CDR3 in DNA: TGTGCCAGCTCACCACCGGGACAGGGATACCACGAGCAGTACTTC.

The chain joins TRBV28 to TRBJ1-5, with 8 bases identical to TRBD1. Trimming at V came to 5 bases and at J to 9 bases, leaving 9 bases not matched to a gene. CDR3 size: 14 residues. Per germline, CDR1 MDHEN and CDR2 SYDVKM. The CDR3 DNA is TGTGCCAGCAGTAACTACAGGGGGATTTCGCCCCAGCATTTT. Translating gives CASSNYRGISPQHF.

This clone was seen once. This chain connects TRBV5-5 to TRBJ2-5, with D unclear. The CDR3 runs 13 residues. Trimming shortened V by 0 bases and J by 3 bases, and 6 bases separated the two germline ends. CDR1 is SGHKS and CDR2 is YYEKEE in the germline V gene (reference sequence). The DNA of the CDR3 is TGTGCCAGCAGCTTGGGCAGAGAAGAGACCCAGTACTTC. Translation gives CASSLGREETQYF.

V and J are TRBV19 and TRBJ1-3, with D unclear. The V and J ends lost 5 bases and 4 bases respectively, with 15 bases between them. Germline values: CDR1 LNHDA, CDR2 SQIVND (reference sequence). This CDR3 has 15 amino acids. As DNA, the CDR3 is TGTGCCAGTAGTCCACCTTGGCGATCGGGAAACACCATATATTTT. Residues: CASSPPWRSGNTIYF.

The chain joins TRBV30 to TRBJ2-7, with a tentative D call TRBD1 (7 bases). The germline CDR1 and CDR2 sequences are GTSNPN and SVGIG (reference sequence). This CDR3 is 13 amino acids long. Trimming stripped 2 bases from V and 3 bases from J, with 11 bases between. CDR3 amino acids: CAWSWQGGYEQYF. The CDR3 region has the DNA TGTGCCTGGAGTTGGCAGGGGGGCTACGAGCAGTACTTC. Using reference TRBV30 and TRBJ2-7 for the parts outside the CDR3, the full variable domain is SQTIHQWPATLVQPVGSPLSLECTVEGTSNPNLYWYRQAAGRGLQLLFYSVGIGQISSEVPQNLSASRPQDRQFILSSKKLLLSDSGFYLCAWSWQGGYEQYFGPGTRLTVT.

This clone was observed once. J is TRBJ2-2 and V is TRBV5-4, with TRBD1 matching over 7 bases. The CDR3 totals 16 residues. Germline loops: CDR1 SGHNT, CDR2 YYREEE (reference sequence). J gave up 2 bases and V 0 bases, and 4 bases lay outside the gene matches. This CDR3 is CASSLEGTVNTGELFF. The CDR3 coding sequence is TGTGCCAGCAGCTTGGAGGGGACAGTAAACACCGGGGAGCTGTTTTTT.

J is TRBJ1-2 and V is TRBV16, with D tentatively TRBD1 (5 bases). In germline, CDR1 is KGHSY, CDR2 FQNENV. This CDR3 is 14 amino acids long. Trimming stripped 2 bases from V and 2 bases from J, with 9 bases between. The CDR3: CASSQVGQNYGYTF. DNA for the CDR3: TGTGCCAGCAGCCAAGTGGGGCAGAACTATGGCTACACCTTC. Variable domain in full (rest from reference TRBV16 and TRBJ1-2): GEEVAQTPKHLVRGEGQKAKLYCAPIKGHSYVFWYQQVLKNEFKFLISFQNENVFDETGMPKERFSAKCLPNSPCSLEIQATKLEDSAVYFCASSQVGQNYGYTFGSGTRLTVV.

This chain uses TRBV5-1 with TRBJ1-1, with 8 bases matching TRBD1. The V segment lost 0 bases and the J segment 2 bases; nucleotides outside the gene matches: 3. The CDR3 loop spans 15 amino acids. Germline loops: CDR1 SGHRS, CDR2 YFSETQ. CDR3 sequence reads: CASSLGAGGNTEAFF. Written as DNA, the CDR3 is TGCGCCAGCAGCTTGGGGGCAGGGGGCAACACTGAAGCTTTCTTT.

The CDR3: CASREGEGGRAGNTIYF. The CDR3 nucleotides are TGCGCCAGCAGGGAAGGTGAAGGGGGGCGCGCTGGAAACACCATATATTTT. V gene TRBV5-1 combines with J gene TRBJ1-3, with D tentatively TRBD1 (6 bases). V was cut by 5 bases and J by 2 bases, with 20 bases left in between. The CDR3 contains 17 residues. Germline assignment: CDR1 SGHRS and CDR2 YFSETQ.

V is TRBV2 and J is TRBJ1-1, with a tentative D call TRBD1 (5 bases). Trimming cost V 7 bases and J 7 bases, with 16 bases left between them. The CDR3 length is 13 residues. CDR1 and CDR2 from the germline V gene are SNHLY and FYNNEI. In DNA, the CDR3 is TGTGCCAGCACCCCCTTGAGGGGAATTGAAGCTTTCTTT. Protein sequence: CASTPLRGIEAFF. Together with reference TRBV2 and TRBJ1-1, the CDR3 gives the full variable domain: EPEVTQTPSHQVTQMGQEVILRCVPISNHLYFYWYRQILGQKVEFLVSFYNNEISEKSEIFDDQFSVERPDGSNFTLKIRSTKLEDSAMYFCASTPLRGIEAFFGQGTRLTVV.

This clone has a count of ten or more. The genes are TRBV5-1 and TRBJ2-1; D is possibly TRBD1 or TRBD2 (6 bases each). Looked up from germline, CDR1 is SGHRS and CDR2 is YFSETQ. Trimming took 1 base from V and 8 from J, leaving 10 bases between them. The CDR3 contains 13 residues. The CDR3: CASSLSGDYEQFF. Here the CDR3 DNA reads TGCGCCAGCAGCTTGTCAGGGGACTATGAGCAGTTCTTC.

This chain connects TRBV27 to TRBJ1-1; no clear D gene. V lost 3 bases and J 1 base, leaving 6 bases between the germline ends. The CDR3 extends over 13 amino acids. CDR1 and CDR2 from the germline V gene are MNHEY and SMNVEV (reference sequence). CDR3 sequence reads: CASSFTQNTEAFF. The DNA of the CDR3 is TGTGCCAGCAGTTTTACCCAGAACACTGAAGCTTTCTTT.

The chain uses TRBV11-2 and TRBJ1-2, with TRBD1 as a possible D gene (6 bases). CDR3 length: 13 residues. The V gene lost 1 base and the J gene lost 8 bases, with 11 bases spanning the gap. From germline, CDR1 is SGHAT and CDR2 FQNNGV. The CDR3 loop is CASSLVQGTGYTF. Written as DNA, the CDR3 is TGTGCCAGCAGCTTAGTCCAGGGGACGGGCTACACCTTC.

The rearrangement joins TRBV6-1 to TRBJ2-2, with 10 bases lining up with TRBD1. The CDR3 extends over 15 amino acids. Trimming took 6 bases from V and 1 from J; bases not matched to a gene: 2. The germline CDR1 and CDR2 sequences are MNHNS and SASEGT. Written as DNA, the CDR3 is TGTGCCAGCAGGTGGGACAGGGGGAACACCGGGGAGCTGTTTTTT. Translation: CASRWDRGNTGELFF.

The gene calls are TRBV29-1 and TRBJ1-2; the D gene is possibly TRBD1 (5 bases). This CDR3 comprises 12 residues. V lost 1 base to trimming and J lost 7 bases, with 10 bases between them. CDR1 SQVTM and CDR2 ANQGSEA come from the germline V gene. CDR3 residues: CSVEGWGVGYTF. CDR3 sequence (DNA): TGCAGCGTTGAAGGATGGGGGGTTGGCTACACCTTC.

In the case of this clone: One end of the junction is discordant with germline, which a read error may explain. This chain connects TRBV5-6 to TRBJ2-1, with unresolved D. Germline V lookup: CDR1 SGHDT, CDR2 YYEEEE. CDR3 length: 11 residues. CDR3 sequence: CASSRTSSQLF. CDR3 DNA sequence: TGTGCCAGCAGCCGTACCAGTTCACAGCTCTTC.